These 22 T cell receptor beta chains originate from one sample sequenced in a study of shared clonotypes between healthy human individuals (dated by TCRdb to the early 2020s). For the CD8 naive samples, CD45RO-negative cells were positively selected for CCR7, yielding a CD45RA+CCR7+ population from which TemRA cells were excluded. Libraries were constructed by the immunoSEQ multiplex PCR assay. TCRdb holds this immuneACCESS table with in-frame rearrangements only. Some clones are missing; in checked studies, unresolved V genes explain under half, and the rest has no known cause. This sample has about 2 million clones in its table, and over 85% of those were observed once. 1% to 1.5% of the sample is in the top ten clones. Source material: naive CD8+ T cells sorted from blood. The cell subset or site label on this specimen signifies: CD45RA+CCR7+. The receptor set was obtained from a man aged 18 to 29 in good health.

V is TRBV2 and J is TRBJ2-1; tentatively, D is TRBD2 (5 bases). The CDR3 runs to 17 residues. Germline loops: CDR1 SNHLY, CDR2 FYNNEI. The V gene lost 6 bases and the J gene lost 4 bases, with 22 bases spanning the gap. The CDR3 loop is CASSDPSEKAAYNEQFF. The CDR3 nucleotides read TGTGCCAGCAGCGATCCCTCTGAAAAAGCGGCGTACAATGAGCAGTTCTTC.

This chain uses TRBV5-4 with TRBJ2-1, with D tentatively TRBD1 or TRBD2 (6 bases each). The CDR3 is 16 amino acids. Trimming left V 6 bases short and J 4 bases short, with 20 bases between. Germline V gene data show CDR1 as SGHNT and CDR2 as YYREEE (reference sequence). The CDR3 sequence is CASTPFGRGDYNEQFF. DNA for the CDR3: TGTGCCAGCACCCCCTTTGGAAGGGGGGATTACAATGAGCAGTTCTTC.

The rearrangement uses TRBV28 and TRBJ1-4; no clear D. Germline values: CDR1 MDHEN, CDR2 SYDVKM. The CDR3 consists of 15 residues. V was clipped by 8 bases and J by 0 bases, with 13 bases between them. The CDR3 spells CASLMARATNEKLFF. The CDR3 DNA reads as TGTGCCAGCCTAATGGCGAGAGCAACTAATGAAAAACTGTTTTTT.

The chain uses TRBV13 and TRBJ2-7; a possible D gene is TRBD1 (7 bases). In germline, CDR1 is PRHDT, CDR2 FYEKMQ (reference sequence). Trimming stripped 1 base from V and 2 bases from J, with 12 bases between. This CDR3 spans 15 amino acids. CDR3 sequence: CASSLEGGGTYEQYF. The DNA of the CDR3 is TGTGCCAGCAGCTTAGAAGGGGGCGGGACCTACGAGCAGTACTTC.

The V and J genes are TRBV27 and TRBJ1-6, with 11 nucleotides matching TRBD1. CDR1 is MNHEY, CDR2 SMNVEV, per germline (reference sequence). The CDR3 loop spans 15 amino acids. With V trimmed by 5 bases and J by 7 bases, 4 bases remained unmatched. CDR3 bases: TGTGCCAGCAGTGGACAGGGGGCGAGGAATTCACCCCTCCACTTT. Amino acid sequence: CASSGQGARNSPLHF.

The J gene is TRBJ2-7, the V gene TRBV14, with 9 nucleotides matching TRBD2. The germline CDR1 and CDR2 sequences are SGHDN and FVKESK. V was pared by 4 bases and J by 0 bases, with 13 bases of the junction left unmatched. The CDR3 has 18 residues. The CDR3 coding sequence is TGTGCCAGCAGCCGCCCCCTCGGAGCGGGAGGACCCTCCTACGAGCAGTACTTC. Translation: CASSRPLGAGGPSYEQYF. The full variable domain, completed using reference TRBV14 and TRBJ2-7, is EAGVTQFPSHSVIEKGQTVTLRCDPISGHDNLYWYRRVMGKEIKFLLHFVKESKQDESGMPNNRFLAERTGGTYSTLKVQPAELEDSGVYFCASSRPLGAGGPSYEQYFGPGTRLTVT.

The chain carries TRBV10-1 and TRBJ2-7; D not certain. Trimming shortened V by 0 bases and J by 2 bases, and 8 bases separated the two germline ends. The germline CDR1 and CDR2 sequences are WNHNN and SYGVQD (reference sequence). The CDR3 consists of 14 residues. This CDR3 reads CASSESRWAYEQYF. CDR3 DNA: TGCGCCAGCAGTGAGTCTCGGTGGGCCTACGAGCAGTACTTC.

This rearrangement joins TRBV5-5 to TRBJ2-5; D not certain. Trimming shortened V by 0 bases and J by 2 bases, and 11 bases separated the two germline ends. The CDR3 runs to 15 residues. CDR1 is SGHKS and CDR2 is YYEKEE in the germline V gene (reference sequence). CDR3 residues: CASSLAWAGQETQYF. CDR3 bases: TGTGCCAGCAGCTTGGCGTGGGCAGGACAAGAGACCCAGTACTTC.

V usage is TRBV5-1 and J usage is TRBJ1-3; D gene uncertain. Trimming cost V 1 base and J 2 bases, with 7 bases left between them. The germline CDR1 and CDR2 sequences are SGHRS and YFSETQ. The CDR3 extends over 14 amino acids. The CDR3 reads CASSLYLTGNTIYF. The CDR3 DNA reads TGCGCCAGCAGCTTGTATCTAACTGGAAACACCATATATTTT.

V gene TRBV19 combines with J gene TRBJ2-7, with D perhaps matching TRBD2 (6 bases). The CDR3 spans 14 residues. CDR1 is LNHDA, CDR2 SQIVND, per germline (reference sequence). With 5 bases removed from V and 1 base from J, the gap between germline ends came to 12 bases. In DNA form, the CDR3 reads TGTGCCAGTAGTTTCGGTAGCGGTTCCTACGAGCAGTACTTC. This sequence encodes CASSFGSGSYEQYF.

This rearrangement joins TRBV5-6 to TRBJ2-7, with D perhaps matching TRBD1 or TRBD2 (7 bases each). Germline V gene data show CDR1 as SGHDT and CDR2 as YYEEEE. This CDR3 has 14 residues. The V gene lost 0 bases and the J gene lost 6 bases, with 13 bases spanning the gap. The CDR3 DNA follows: TGTGCCAGCAGCTTGGTTGCAGGGGGGGTCGAGCAGTACTTC. Protein sequence: CASSLVAGGVEQYF.

The CDR3 here is CASSLASGGRFNSPLHF. The CDR3 bases are TGTGCCAGCAGCTTGGCCAGTGGGGGGCGGTTTAATTCACCCCTCCACTTT. This chain links TRBV5-6 with TRBJ1-6; the D gene is possibly TRBD1 (6 bases). V shed 0 bases and J shed 6 bases, with 16 bases lying between them. Germline V gives CDR1 SGHDT, CDR2 YYEEEE. The CDR3 spans 17 residues.

This clone has only one observation. The chain links TRBV9 to TRBJ2-1, with unresolved D. CDR3 length: 12 amino acids. Germline CDR1 SGDLS, CDR2 YYNGEE. V lost 0 bases and J lost 8, with 6 bases in between. The CDR3 sequence: CASSVGPDEQFF. The DNA of the CDR3 is TGTGCCAGCAGCGTAGGCCCCGATGAGCAGTTCTTC. The full variable domain, its missing parts supplied by reference TRBV9 and TRBJ2-1, is DSGVTQTPKHLITATGQRVTLRCSPRSGDLSVYWYQQSLDQGLQFLIQYYNGEERAKGNILERFSAQQFPDLHSELNLSSLELGDSALYFCASSVGPDEQFFGPGTRLTVL.

In this sample, this clone turned up once. The genes are TRBV7-9 and TRBJ2-3; unclear D gene. This CDR3 is built from 15 residues. Germline V gene data show CDR1 as SEHNR and CDR2 as FQNEAQ (reference sequence). Trimming took 4 bases from V and 2 from J, leaving 13 bases between them. The CDR3 loop is CASSSDGYLTDTQYF. DNA of the CDR3: TGTGCCAGCAGCTCCGATGGGTACCTCACAGATACGCAGTATTTT. The entire variable domain, with the rest obtained from reference TRBV7-9 and TRBJ2-3, is as follows: DTGVSQNPRHKITKRGQNVTFRCDPISEHNRLYWYRQTLGQGPEFLTYFQNEAQLEKSRLLSDRFSAERPKGSFSTLEIQRTEQGDSAMYLCASSSDGYLTDTQYFGPGTRLTVL.

V usage is TRBV9 and J usage is TRBJ1-3; the D gene is possibly TRBD1 (5 bases). Trimming removed 0 bases at V and 7 bases at J, with 20 bases between. The CDR3 sequence is 17 residues long. Germline assignment: CDR1 SGDLS and CDR2 YYNGEE. DNA for the CDR3: TGTGCCAGCAGCGTAGGAGCCTCAGGGAGTCCCTTGAACACCATATATTTT. Translating it yields CASSVGASGSPLNTIYF.

The chain is built from TRBV28 and TRBJ2-3; TRBD1 aligns across 7 bases. This CDR3 region has 15 residues. Germline CDR1 MDHEN, CDR2 SYDVKM. Trimming at V came to 7 bases and at J to 2 bases, leaving 9 bases not matched to a gene. In DNA form, the CDR3 reads TGTGCCAGCACCCCAATCAGGGGGTTCACAGATACGCAGTATTTT. This codes for CASTPIRGFTDTQYF.

The chain recombines TRBV6-1 with TRBJ1-2; no definite D call. CDR3 length: 15 amino acids. The V end was cut by 1 base, the J end by 4 bases, with 13 bases between. CDR1 is MNHNS and CDR2 is SASEGT in the germline V gene. CDR3 region: CASSEEAGVSYGYTF. CDR3 nucleotide sequence: TGTGCCAGCAGTGAAGAAGCCGGGGTTAGCTATGGCTACACCTTC.

V usage is TRBV23-1 and J usage is TRBJ1-6; possibly TRBD1 for D (5 bases). TRBV23-1 falls under the ORF class, with uncertain function. V lost 5 bases and J lost 6, with 8 bases in between. The CDR3 contains 13 residues. DNA for the CDR3: TGCGCCAGCAGTGAGGGGTGTAATTCACCCCTCCACTTT. Its protein is CASSEGCNSPLHF.

This chain links TRBV5-4 with TRBJ2-7, with D possibly being TRBD1 (5 bases). Trimming took off 5 bases at V and 3 bases at J, with 15 bases between the two ends. This CDR3 has 14 residues. Germline CDR1 SGHNT, CDR2 YYREEE (reference sequence). The CDR3, as DNA: TGTGCCAGCAGATTTGGCAGGGATGGCTACGAGCAGTACTTC. Translation: CASRFGRDGYEQYF.

V usage is TRBV9 and J usage is TRBJ2-7; D is possibly TRBD1 or TRBD2 (5 bases each). Trimming took 4 bases from V and 10 from J, leaving 18 bases between them. The CDR3 spans 13 residues. Germline CDR1 and CDR2: SGDLS and YYNGEE. The CDR3 sequence is CASSSPGAGVQYF. The CDR3 region has the DNA TGTGCCAGCAGCTCGCCCGGGGCTGGAGTTCAGTACTTC.

Comments on this clone: This sample includes further DNA sequences coding for the same CDR3. V is TRBV7-9 and J is TRBJ2-1, with D tentatively TRBD2 (6 bases). Germline-derived CDR1 and CDR2 are SEHNR and FQNEAQ (reference sequence). This CDR3 has 12 amino acids. Trimming took off 3 bases at V and 7 bases at J, with 7 bases between the two ends. Here the CDR3 reads CASSFGLNEQFF. In nucleotides, the CDR3 is TGTGCCAGCAGCTTTGGACTAAATGAGCAGTTCTTC.

J is TRBJ1-1 and V is TRBV27, with 9 bases lining up with TRBD1. The CDR3 runs to 16 residues. Germline loops: CDR1 MNHEY, CDR2 SMNVEV (reference sequence). J gave up 3 bases and V 5 bases, and 10 bases lay outside the gene matches. CDR3 residues: CASSRDREGRDTEAFF. The CDR3 bases are TGTGCCAGCAGTCGGGACAGGGAGGGTAGGGACACTGAAGCTTTCTTT.